This T cell receptor (beta chain) emerged from a study of graft-versus-host responses after intestinal transplantation. Clones were sequenced by immunoSEQ multiplex PCR, and TCRdb holds only the in-frame ones, with some missing. This sample yields some 17,000 clones, of which 80% are seen a single time; about 20% belongs to the top ten. The graft tissue was processed, and this released both intraepithelial and lamina propria lymphocytes. The specimen comprised ileum tissue, sampled about 100 days after intestinal transplant. The sequence came from a human patient who received an intestinal transplant, so some T cells may come from the graft donor.

The CDR3 reads CASSQFFTEAFF. Written as DNA, the CDR3 is TGTGCCAGCAGCCAGTTCTTCACTGAAGCTTTCTTT. The rearrangement uses TRBV14 and TRBJ1-1; D remains unclear. The ends were cut back, 3 bases at V and 4 bases at J, with 6 bases in the middle. The CDR3 runs 12 residues. Germline loops: CDR1 SGHDN, CDR2 FVKESK.